The clone carrying this T cell receptor beta chain has only one observation. This record belongs to a study of control samples from healthy donors and cancer patients. Measured with immunoSEQ multiplex PCR; TCRdb has only the in-frame clones, and not every one. The sample has about 160,000 clones, roughly 89% seen once; the top ten hold 12%. V lost 4 bases, J lost 4 bases, and 11 bases lay in between. Germline assignment: CDR1 SNHLY and CDR2 FYNNEI. The CDR3 has 14 residues. The chain employs TRBV2 and TRBJ2-1; D is ambiguous. This clonotype was obtained from a man aged 25 to 40 in good health. The sample consisted of blood. The CDR3 is CASSGMTAYNEQFF. DNA of the CDR3: TGTGCCAGCAGTGGGATGACGGCTTACAATGAGCAGTTCTTC.